This TCR beta chain was sequenced during a study of shared clonotypes between healthy human individuals. Study-wide context: Donors consisted of a couple of women and three men between 18 and 49. Whole-study results and caveats: The sampled material consisted only of blood, and tissue repertoires are likely to differ. Incomplete sequencing of sorted subsets was indicated by rarefaction despite large depth.

It was into CD45RA+ naive and CD45RA-negative memory subsets that the CD4+ cells were split. TCRdb's copy holds only in-frame clones and misses some; the assay was immunoSEQ multiplex PCR. This table holds a few hundred thousand clones, approximately 97% found once. A remark on this clone: Its antigen is not known.

Sequenced input: naive CD4+ T cells sorted from blood. This sample's subset: CD45RA+ positively selected. This TCR was sampled from a woman between 25 and 40 years old in good health.

In DNA form, the CDR3 reads TGCGCCAGCAGCCAAGTGGTCCCGACTAGCGGAGGGAGCCAAGAGACCCAGTACTTC. Translation: CASSQVVPTSGGSQETQYF. This chain uses TRBV4-1 with TRBJ2-5; 9 bases map to TRBD2. CDR3 length equals 19 residues. The germline CDR1 and CDR2 sequences are MGHRA and YSYEKL. After removal of 1 base from V and 1 base from J, the junction contained 13 bases not matched to a gene.